Each of the 26 T cell receptor beta chains below was sequenced from the same sample in a study of blood T cell repertoires in COVID-19 (dated by TCRdb to about 2020). The library was obtained by the immunoSEQ multiplex PCR assay. Here the immuneACCESS table is served through TCRdb, limited to in-frame sequences with V and J called. Missing clones are a known gap in these copies; in checked studies unresolved V genes cover under half, and the rest lacks a known reason. This sample lists tens of thousands of clones; roughly four fifths were detected once. Around 21% of the sample goes to the ten largest clones. Material: peripheral blood. These receptors originate from a man between 65 and 79 years old with acute or convalescent COVID-19.

This rearrangement joins TRBV5-1 to TRBJ1-6, with a possible D match to TRBD1 (6 bases). The CDR3 contains 14 residues. Per the germline V gene, CDR1 is SGHRS and CDR2 is YFSETQ. The germline V and J ends were trimmed by 3 bases and 5 bases, with 9 bases remaining between them. DNA of the CDR3: TGCGCCAGCAGCTCCGGACAGAATAATTCACCCCTCCACTTT. It is translated as CASSSGQNNSPLHF.

This clone was recorded once. DNA of the CDR3: TGTGCCAGCAGCCCCCTGGGACTACCCGACTACAATGAGCAGTTCTTC. The encoded protein is CASSPLGLPDYNEQFF. The chain uses TRBV7-3 and TRBJ2-1; 7 bases agree with TRBD2. The CDR3 has 16 residues. Unmatched junction bases numbered 10, after V lost 5 bases and J lost 3 bases. Per the germline V gene, CDR1 is SGHTA and CDR2 is FQGTGA.

This clone was detected a few times. The gene calls are TRBV29-1 and TRBJ2-7; 8 bases are a match to TRBD1. The V gene's germline CDR1 is SQVTM and CDR2 ANQGSEA. V trimming: 4 bases; J trimming: 2 bases; junction bases outside the gene matches: 7. The CDR3 consists of 14 residues. The DNA of the CDR3 is TGCAGCGTTGGACTCCCGGGACAGGCCTACGAGCAGTACTTC. Amino acid sequence: CSVGLPGQAYEQYF.

The chain has TRBV7-8 and TRBJ2-7; TRBD2 aligns across 8 bases. V gave up 1 base and J gave up 4 bases; unmatched junction bases: 3. CDR1 is SGHVS, CDR2 FQNEAQ, per germline. This CDR3 has 14 residues. Here the CDR3 reads CASSLGLAGYEQYF. CDR3 in DNA: TGTGCCAGCAGCTTAGGGCTAGCGGGTTACGAGCAGTACTTC.

As for this clone: A read error may explain this, as a much larger clone is one base away. The chain joins TRBV28 to TRBJ2-7, with a weak D call TRBD1 (6 bases). The CDR3 has 15 amino acids. Germline V gene data show CDR1 as MDHEN and CDR2 as SYDVKM. CDR3 region: CVSNGGDRKNFWEYF. CDR3 in DNA: TGTGTCAGCAATGGCGGCGACAGGAAGAATTTTTGGGAGTACTTC. Variable domain in full (rest from reference TRBV28 and TRBJ2-7): DVKVTQSSRYLVKRTGEKVFLECVQDMDHENMFWYRQDPGLGLRLIYFSYDVKMKEKGDIPEGYSVSREKKERFSLILESASTNQTSMYLCVSNGGDRKNFWEYFGPGTRLTVT.

The J gene is TRBJ1-1, the V gene TRBV27; D possibly corresponds to TRBD1 (6 bases). V was pared by 2 bases and J by 0 bases, with 7 bases between. CDR1 and CDR2 (germline): MNHEY, SMNVEV (reference sequence). The CDR3 contains 14 residues. CDR3 sequence: CASSLQGLNTEAFF. In DNA form, the CDR3 reads TGTGCCAGCAGTTTACAGGGGTTGAACACTGAAGCTTTCTTT.

This clone was seen ten or more times. V and J are TRBV7-9 and TRBJ2-3; 8 positions agree with TRBD2. The V segment lost 3 bases and the J segment 6 bases; nucleotides outside the gene matches: 11. This CDR3 comprises 16 residues. Germline V gives CDR1 SEHNR, CDR2 FQNEAQ (reference sequence). The CDR3 reads CASSFNPGLVTDTQYF. CDR3 in DNA: TGTGCCAGCAGCTTCAATCCGGGACTAGTCACGGATACGCAGTATTTT. The full variable domain, with the rest looked up from reference TRBV7-9 and TRBJ2-3, is DTGVSQNPRHKITKRGQNVTFRCDPISEHNRLYWYRQTLGQGPEFLTYFQNEAQLEKSRLLSDRFSAERPKGSFSTLEIQRTEQGDSAMYLCASSFNPGLVTDTQYFGPGTRLTVL.

The V and J genes are TRBV19 and TRBJ1-5; D not resolved. Trimming pared 0 bases from V and 5 bases from J, leaving 11 bases between. Germline CDR1 is LNHDA and CDR2 is SQIVND (reference sequence). CDR3 size: 15 residues. CDR3 region: CASSIDLAAYQPQHF. CDR3 in DNA: TGTGCCAGTAGTATAGATCTGGCTGCTTATCAGCCCCAGCATTTT.

The chain is built from TRBV5-6 and TRBJ2-1, with D uncertain. The germline V and J ends were trimmed by 0 bases and 6 bases, with 4 bases remaining between them. The V gene's germline CDR1 is SGHDT and CDR2 YYEEEE. There are 12 residues in the CDR3. The CDR3 reads CASSLAGNEQFF. The CDR3 bases are TGTGCCAGCAGCTTGGCGGGCAATGAGCAGTTCTTC.

The gene calls are TRBV14 and TRBJ2-5; D uncertain. Germline V gene sequence: CDR1 SGHDN, CDR2 FVKESK. The V end lost 1 base, the J end lost 1 base, and 4 bases lay between the germline ends. The CDR3 length is 13 residues. Here the CDR3 DNA reads TGTGCCAGCAGCCAAGTAGCCCAAGAGACCCAGTACTTC. It yields the protein CASSQVAQETQYF.

A remark on this clone: Other DNA sequences from this sample encode an identical CDR3 as well. The chain links TRBV28 to TRBJ2-7; 7 bases are shared with TRBD1. The CDR3 is made up of 15 amino acids. The germline V gene has CDR1 MDHEN and CDR2 SYDVKM. Trimming removed 5 bases from V and 1 base from J; junction bases left unmatched: 8. The CDR3 is CASSRPRDSSYEQYF. The CDR3 nucleotides are TGTGCCAGCAGTCGCCCCCGGGACAGTTCCTACGAGCAGTACTTC.

This sequence joins TRBV10-1 and TRBJ1-3; D gene ambiguous. The CDR3 extends over 17 amino acids. V was trimmed by 0 bases and J by 1 base, leaving 13 bases between them. CDR1 WNHNN and CDR2 SYGVQD come from the germline V gene (reference sequence). This CDR3 is CASSESRGIRSGNTIYF. The CDR3 nucleotides read TGCGCCAGCAGTGAGTCTCGAGGCATCCGTTCTGGAAACACCATATATTTT.

Many counts were recorded for this clone. The chain uses TRBV4-1 and TRBJ2-2, with 8 bases that match TRBD2. The CDR3 has 15 residues. CDR1 and CDR2 (germline): MGHRA, YSYEKL. The junction had 5 bases not matched to a gene; V was cut back by 3 bases and J by 5 bases. CDR3 nucleotide sequence: TGCGCCAGCAGCCAGGCGGAGCGGGAGACCGGGGAGCTGTTTTTT. It codes for CASSQAERETGELFF.

The chain recombines TRBV3-1 (or the pseudogene TRBV3-2) with TRBJ1-4, with 8 positions matching TRBD1. J gave up 11 bases and V 1 base, and 3 bases lay outside the gene matches. The CDR3 extends over 13 amino acids. The V gene's germline CDR1 is LGHDT and CDR2 YNNKEL (reference sequence). The CDR3 nucleotides are TGTGCCAGCAGCCAAGGGACAGGGAAGAAACTGTTTTTT. Translation gives CASSQGTGKKLFF.

This clone was seen a single time. The gene calls are TRBV9 and TRBJ1-4; tentatively, D is TRBD1 (6 bases). The germline CDR1 and CDR2 sequences are SGDLS and YYNGEE. Trimming took 3 bases from V and 7 from J, leaving 16 bases between them. The CDR3 is made up of 15 amino acids. The CDR3 DNA reads as TGTGCCAGCAGCGCGACAGGCGGTGTGGCTGAAAAACTGTTTTTT. As protein: CASSATGGVAEKLFF.

The chain has TRBV2 and TRBJ1-3; D not certain. The CDR3 consists of 15 residues. V was shortened by 5 bases and J by 2 bases, with 13 bases between the two germline ends. Germline CDR1 is SNHLY and CDR2 is FYNNEI. DNA for the CDR3: TGTGCCAGCAGTCCGGCGACAAATACTGGAAACACCATATATTTT. It translates to CASSPATNTGNTIYF.

V and J are TRBV9 and TRBJ2-7; D possibly corresponds to TRBD2 (5 bases). The CDR3 is made up of 12 amino acids. V was shortened by 3 bases and J by 3 bases, with 7 bases between the two germline ends. Germline V gene sequence: CDR1 SGDLS, CDR2 YYNGEE. The chain's CDR3 is CASSDGSYEQYF. The CDR3 DNA sequence: TGTGCCAGCAGCGATGGGAGCTACGAGCAGTACTTC. The full variable domain, with the rest looked up from reference TRBV9 and TRBJ2-7, is DSGVTQTPKHLITATGQRVTLRCSPRSGDLSVYWYQQSLDQGLQFLIQYYNGEERAKGNILERFSAQQFPDLHSELNLSSLELGDSALYFCASSDGSYEQYFGPGTRLTVT.

J is TRBJ2-5 and V is TRBV7-8; the D gene is possibly TRBD2 (6 bases). The germline gives CDR1 SGHVS, CDR2 FQNEAQ. This CDR3 has 12 residues. The V gene lost 0 bases and the J gene lost 8 bases, with 7 bases spanning the gap. In nucleotides, the CDR3 is TGTGCCAGCAGCTTAGCGGACTACACCCAGTACTTC. The encoded protein is CASSLADYTQYF.

The V gene is TRBV6-5, the J gene TRBJ2-7; 12 positions match TRBD2. Germline V lookup: CDR1 MNHEY, CDR2 SVGAGI. The CDR3 is made up of 15 amino acids. V lost 5 bases to trimming and J lost 5 bases; unmatched junction nucleotides: 7. In nucleotides, the CDR3 is TGTGCCAGCAGTATCCCTAGCGGGAGGGCGGACGAGCAGTACTTC. Translation gives CASSIPSGRADEQYF.

The rearrangement links TRBV5-1 to TRBJ1-5; tentatively, D is TRBD1 (6 bases). Germline-derived CDR1 and CDR2 are SGHRS and YFSETQ. V dropped 0 bases and J dropped 6 bases, with 13 bases sitting between them. The CDR3 spans 15 residues. The CDR3 sequence is CASSLGGQVGQPQHF. The CDR3 nucleotides are TGCGCCAGCAGCTTGGGGGGGCAGGTCGGTCAGCCCCAGCATTTT.

The V gene is TRBV10-3, the J gene TRBJ2-7; 7 bases are shared with TRBD2. Unmatched junction bases numbered 6, after V lost 2 bases and J lost 5 bases. The germline gives CDR1 ENHRY, CDR2 SYGVKD. The CDR3 spans 14 residues. Here the CDR3 DNA reads TGTGCCATCAGTGAGGCTAGCGGATACAACGAGCAGTACTTC. Amino acid sequence: CAISEASGYNEQYF.

The chain couples TRBV6-5 to TRBJ1-1; 7 nucleotides agree with TRBD1. J lost 6 bases, V lost 7 bases, and 11 bases had no gene match. This CDR3 is 14 amino acids long. Germline CDR1 MNHEY, CDR2 SVGAGI. The CDR3 nucleotides are TGTGCCAGCAAACTTTTTACAGGGGATGCTGAAGCTTTCTTT. Protein product: CASKLFTGDAEAFF.

This chain uses TRBV5-4 with TRBJ2-7; 8 nucleotides align to TRBD2. Trimming at V came to 1 base and at J to 2 bases, leaving 2 bases not matched to a gene. Germline CDR1 is SGHNT and CDR2 is YYREEE (reference sequence). The CDR3 has 14 residues. The chain's CDR3 is CASSLTGGPYEQYF. The DNA for the CDR3 is TGTGCCAGCAGCTTGACGGGAGGGCCCTACGAGCAGTACTTC.

In this sample, this clone turned up a few times. V gene TRBV10-3 combines with J gene TRBJ1-1, with D perhaps TRBD1 (5 bases). Germline CDR1 reads ENHRY; CDR2 reads SYGVKD. The CDR3 covers 14 residues. V was clipped by 2 bases and J by 4 bases, with 11 bases between them. The CDR3 here is CAISEGRGGTEAFF. CDR3 nucleotides: TGTGCCATCAGTGAGGGTAGGGGTGGCACTGAAGCTTTCTTT.

V and J are TRBV10-3 and TRBJ2-2, with TRBD2 matching 10 bases. In germline, CDR1 is ENHRY, CDR2 SYGVKD. V dropped 4 bases and J dropped 7; count of bases not matched to a gene: 9. The CDR3 runs to 16 residues. The CDR3 DNA sequence: TGTGCCATCAGTGGAAGCGGGAGGGCCCTTGGCGGGGAGCTGTTTTTT. This encodes CAISGSGRALGGELFF.

The chain uses TRBV7-8 and TRBJ2-3, with D unclear. V was cut by 4 bases and J by 4 bases, with 6 bases left in between. CDR3 length: 12 residues. Germline-derived CDR1 and CDR2 are SGHVS and FQNEAQ. CDR3 bases: TGTGCCAGCAGCTCAAGCGCAGATACGCAGTATTTT. Translated, it gives CASSSSADTQYF.